The 8 T cell receptor beta chains in this list originate from one sample, sequenced in a study of blood T cells in healthy people across ages. Sample-barcoded 5' priming and a J-beta primer mix drove a second PCR of 7 to 11 cycles. TCRdb redid the calling of the 5' RACE reads with MiXCR, one entry per CDR3 protein. This table holds some 550,000 distinct CDR3 sequences, roughly 48% found once. The sample taken for sequencing was blood. Receptor source: a man aged 80 or over in good health.

A word on this clonotype: A read error may produce the germline difference seen at one junction end. This sequence joins TRBV7-2 and TRBJ1-5; D gene unclear. CDR1 and CDR2 (germline): SGHTA, FQGNSA. CDR3 size: 12 residues. CDR3 nucleotides: TGTGCCAGCAGCTTACCCAATCAGCTCCAGCATTTT. This sequence encodes CASSLPNQLQHF.

On this clonotype itself: At one end the junction does not follow the germline gene, possibly because of a read error. V and J are TRBV29-1 and TRBJ2-3; D is perhaps TRBD2 (7 bases). Germline assignment: CDR1 SQVTM and CDR2 ANQGSEA. This CDR3 is built from 16 residues. The CDR3 DNA is TGCAGCGGAAGACAACGGGGGGCATTAGGCACAGATACACAGTATTTT. Its translation is CSGRQRGALGTDTQYF.

This rearrangement joins TRBV3-1 to TRBJ2-5, with D perhaps TRBD1 or TRBD2 (5 bases each). V was trimmed by 4 bases and J by 11 bases, leaving 20 bases between them. This CDR3 spans 14 amino acids. The germline V gene encodes CDR1 LGHDT and CDR2 YNNKEL (reference sequence). CDR3 in DNA: TGTGCCAGCAGCCTAGGGGCAGACTACAATGAGCAGTACTTC. It specifies CASSLGADYNEQYF.

V gene TRBV7-2 combines with J gene TRBJ2-3; no clear D. Trimming pared 1 base from V and 4 bases from J, leaving 9 bases between. Germline CDR1 and CDR2: SGHTA and FQGNSA. The length of the CDR3 is 14 residues. The CDR3 region has the DNA TGTGCCAGCAGCTTAGGTCCCACGCCAGATACGCAGTATTTT. This gives the protein CASSLGPTPDTQYF.

The chain employs TRBV6-4 and TRBJ2-3, with TRBD1 identical over 11 bases. Germline CDR1 MRHNA, CDR2 SNTAGT. The CDR3 runs to 16 residues. Trimming removed 3 bases from V and 4 bases from J; junction bases left unmatched: 6. The CDR3 nucleotides are TGTGCCAGCAGTGAAACGGGACAGGGGGGCCCAGATACGCAGTATTTT. Encoded protein: CASSETGQGGPDTQYF.

The V gene is TRBV29-1, the J gene TRBJ2-2; D unclear. CDR1 and CDR2 from the germline V gene are SQVTM and ANQGSEA. Trimming removed 5 bases at V and 2 bases at J, with 12 bases between. There are 14 residues in the CDR3. As DNA, the CDR3 is TGCAGCGTTTCAAGCTCTCAAAACACCGGGGAGCTGTTTTTT. This sequence encodes CSVSSSQNTGELFF.

This clonotype has just a few counts. V and J are TRBV7-9 and TRBJ2-7; the D call may be TRBD1 or TRBD2 (6 bases each). The CDR3 has 16 residues. Trimming shortened V by 1 base and J by 0 bases, and 13 bases separated the two germline ends. CDR1 is SEHNR and CDR2 is FQNEAQ in the germline V gene (reference sequence). Written as DNA, the CDR3 is TGTGCCAGCAGCTTAGGCGGAGGGGGACTCTCCTACGAGCAGTACTTC. It translates to CASSLGGGGLSYEQYF.

This clonotype was counted between two and nine times. This rearrangement joins TRBV6-6 to TRBJ1-5; 8 bases map to TRBD1. After removal of 4 bases from V and 6 bases from J, the junction contained 8 bases not matched to a gene. This CDR3 is built from 15 residues. Germline V gives CDR1 MNHNY, CDR2 SVGAGI (reference sequence). For the CDR3, the DNA is TGTGCCAGCAGTTCCTCGACAGGGGTGAGTCAGCCCCAGCATTTT. It is translated as CASSSSTGVSQPQHF.